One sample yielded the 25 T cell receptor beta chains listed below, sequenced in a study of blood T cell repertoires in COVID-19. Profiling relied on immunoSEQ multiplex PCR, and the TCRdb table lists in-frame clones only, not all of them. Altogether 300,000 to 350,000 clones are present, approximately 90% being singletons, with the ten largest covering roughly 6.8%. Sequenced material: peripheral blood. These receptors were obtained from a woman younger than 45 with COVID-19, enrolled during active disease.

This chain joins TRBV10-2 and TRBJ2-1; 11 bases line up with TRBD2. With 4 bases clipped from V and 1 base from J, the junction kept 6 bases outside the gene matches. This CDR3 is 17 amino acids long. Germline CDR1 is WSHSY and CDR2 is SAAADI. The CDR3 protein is CASSVVAGGVSYNEQFF. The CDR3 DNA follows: TGCGCCAGCAGTGTCGTAGCGGGGGGGGTTTCCTACAATGAGCAGTTCTTC.

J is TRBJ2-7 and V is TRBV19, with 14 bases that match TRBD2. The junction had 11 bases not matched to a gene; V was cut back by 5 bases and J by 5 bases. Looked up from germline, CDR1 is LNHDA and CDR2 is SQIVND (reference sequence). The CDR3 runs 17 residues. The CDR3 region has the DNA TGTGCCAGTAGTGGTTCGGGACTAGCGGGAGTGTCGAACGAGCAGTACTTC. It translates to CASSGSGLAGVSNEQYF.

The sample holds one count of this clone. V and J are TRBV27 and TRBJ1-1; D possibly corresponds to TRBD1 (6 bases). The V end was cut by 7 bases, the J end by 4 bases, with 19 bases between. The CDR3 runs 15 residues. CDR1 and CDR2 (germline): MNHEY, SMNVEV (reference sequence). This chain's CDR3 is CASTDSRGGITEAFF. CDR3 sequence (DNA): TGTGCCAGCACCGACTCAAGGGGGGGGATCACTGAAGCTTTCTTT.

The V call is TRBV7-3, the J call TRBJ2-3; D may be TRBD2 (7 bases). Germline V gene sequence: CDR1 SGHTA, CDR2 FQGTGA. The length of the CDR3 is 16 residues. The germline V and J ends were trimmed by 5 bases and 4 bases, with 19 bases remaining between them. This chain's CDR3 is CASSPGGGRGPDTQYF. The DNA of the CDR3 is TGTGCCAGCAGCCCTGGGGGCGGGAGAGGACCAGATACGCAGTATTTT.

CDR3 sequence (DNA): TGTGCCAGCAGCGTTGGACATAGAGAGAACACTGAAGCTTTCTTT. It encodes CASSVGHRENTEAFF. J is TRBJ1-1 and V is TRBV9, with D possibly being TRBD1 (5 bases). Deletions cut 2 bases from V and 1 base from J, with 12 bases between. The CDR3 totals 15 residues. Germline assignment: CDR1 SGDLS and CDR2 YYNGEE.

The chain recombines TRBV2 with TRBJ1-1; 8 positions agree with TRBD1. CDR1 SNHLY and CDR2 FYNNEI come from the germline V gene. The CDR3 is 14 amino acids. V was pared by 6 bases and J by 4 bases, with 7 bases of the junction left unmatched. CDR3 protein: CASSPQGASTEAFF. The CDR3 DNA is TGTGCCAGCAGCCCGCAGGGGGCGAGCACTGAAGCTTTCTTT.

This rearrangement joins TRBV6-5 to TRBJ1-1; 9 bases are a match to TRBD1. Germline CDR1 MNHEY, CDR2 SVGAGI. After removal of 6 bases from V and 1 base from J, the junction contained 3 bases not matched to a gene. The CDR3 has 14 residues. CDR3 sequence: CASRGQGRNTEAFF. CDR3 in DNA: TGTGCCAGCAGGGGACAGGGAAGGAACACTGAAGCTTTCTTT.

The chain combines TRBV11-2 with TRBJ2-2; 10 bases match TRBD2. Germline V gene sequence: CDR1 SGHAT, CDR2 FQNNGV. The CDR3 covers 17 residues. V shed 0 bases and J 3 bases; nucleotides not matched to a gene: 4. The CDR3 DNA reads TGTGCCAGCAGCTTAGACCGGCTAGCGGGAGACACCGGGGAGCTGTTTTTT. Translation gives CASSLDRLAGDTGELFF. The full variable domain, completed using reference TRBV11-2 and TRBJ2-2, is EAGVAQSPRYKIIEKRQSVAFWCNPISGHATLYWYQQILGQGPKLLIQFQNNGVVDDSQLPKDRFSAERLKGVDSTLKIQPAKLEDSAVYLCASSLDRLAGDTGELFFGEGSRLTVL.

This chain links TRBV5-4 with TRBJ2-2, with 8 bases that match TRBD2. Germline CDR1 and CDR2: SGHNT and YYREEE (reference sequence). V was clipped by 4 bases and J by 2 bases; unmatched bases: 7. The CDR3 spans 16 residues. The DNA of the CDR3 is TGTGCCAGCAGCGTACCGGGAGGGACAAACACCGGGGAGCTGTTTTTT. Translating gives CASSVPGGTNTGELFF.

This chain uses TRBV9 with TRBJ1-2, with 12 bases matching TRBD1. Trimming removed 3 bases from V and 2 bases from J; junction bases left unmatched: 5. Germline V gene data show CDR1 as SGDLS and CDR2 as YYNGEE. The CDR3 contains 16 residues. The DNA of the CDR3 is TGTGCCAGCAGCGGACCGGGACAGGGGGCGAACTATGGCTACACCTTC. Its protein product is CASSGPGQGANYGYTF.

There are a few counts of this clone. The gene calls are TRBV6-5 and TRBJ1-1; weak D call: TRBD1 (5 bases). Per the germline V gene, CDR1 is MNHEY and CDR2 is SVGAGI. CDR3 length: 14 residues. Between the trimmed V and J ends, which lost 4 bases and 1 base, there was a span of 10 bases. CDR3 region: CASSLTVGNTEAFF. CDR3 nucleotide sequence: TGTGCCAGCAGTTTGACAGTGGGGAACACTGAAGCTTTCTTT.

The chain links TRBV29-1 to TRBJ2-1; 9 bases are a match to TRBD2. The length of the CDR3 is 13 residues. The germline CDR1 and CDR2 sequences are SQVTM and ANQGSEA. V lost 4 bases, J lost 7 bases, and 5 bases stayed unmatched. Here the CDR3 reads CSVVGLADNEQFF. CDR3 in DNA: TGCAGCGTTGTGGGACTAGCCGATAATGAGCAGTTCTTC.

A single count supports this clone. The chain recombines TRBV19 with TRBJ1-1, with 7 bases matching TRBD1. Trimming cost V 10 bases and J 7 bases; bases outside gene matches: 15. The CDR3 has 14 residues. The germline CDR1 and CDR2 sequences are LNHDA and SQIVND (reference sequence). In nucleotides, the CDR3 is TGTGCCACAAAGACCCGGACAGGTGGAAGTGAAGCTTTCTTT. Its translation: CATKTRTGGSEAFF.

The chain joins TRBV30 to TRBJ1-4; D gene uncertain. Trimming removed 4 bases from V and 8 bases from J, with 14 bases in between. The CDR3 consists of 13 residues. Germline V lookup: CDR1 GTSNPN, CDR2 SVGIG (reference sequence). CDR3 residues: CAWNRDPGEKLFF. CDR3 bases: TGTGCCTGGAATCGGGATCCGGGGGAAAAACTGTTTTTT. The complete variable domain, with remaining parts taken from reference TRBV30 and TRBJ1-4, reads SQTIHQWPATLVQPVGSPLSLECTVEGTSNPNLYWYRQAAGRGLQLLFYSVGIGQISSEVPQNLSASRPQDRQFILSSKKLLLSDSGFYLCAWNRDPGEKLFFGSGTQLSVL.

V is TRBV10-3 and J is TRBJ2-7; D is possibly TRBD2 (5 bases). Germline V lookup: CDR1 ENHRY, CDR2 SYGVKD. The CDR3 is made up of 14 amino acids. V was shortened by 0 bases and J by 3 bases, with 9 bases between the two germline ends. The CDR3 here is CAISESIRDYEQYF. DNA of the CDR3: TGTGCCATCAGTGAGTCGATCCGGGACTACGAGCAGTACTTC.

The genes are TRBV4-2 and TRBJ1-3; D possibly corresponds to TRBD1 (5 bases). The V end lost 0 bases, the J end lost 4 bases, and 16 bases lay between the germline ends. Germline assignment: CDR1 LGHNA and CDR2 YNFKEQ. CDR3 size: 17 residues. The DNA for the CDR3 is TGTGCCAGCAGCCAAGAGGCATCCCGGGGGTCCGGAAACACCATATATTTT. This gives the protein CASSQEASRGSGNTIYF.

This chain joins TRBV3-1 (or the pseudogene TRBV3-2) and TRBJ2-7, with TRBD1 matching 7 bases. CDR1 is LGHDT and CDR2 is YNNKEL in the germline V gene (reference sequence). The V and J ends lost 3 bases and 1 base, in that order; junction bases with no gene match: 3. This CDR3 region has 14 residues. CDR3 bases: TGTGCCAGCAGCCATCGGGACAGATCCTACGAGCAGTACTTC. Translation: CASSHRDRSYEQYF.

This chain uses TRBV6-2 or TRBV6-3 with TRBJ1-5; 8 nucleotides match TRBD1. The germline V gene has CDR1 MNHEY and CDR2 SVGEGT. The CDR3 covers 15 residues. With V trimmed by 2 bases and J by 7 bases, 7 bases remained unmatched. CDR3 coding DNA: TGTGCCAGCAGTTACGAGGGACAGGCTAAACAGCCCCAGCATTTT. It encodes CASSYEGQAKQPQHF.

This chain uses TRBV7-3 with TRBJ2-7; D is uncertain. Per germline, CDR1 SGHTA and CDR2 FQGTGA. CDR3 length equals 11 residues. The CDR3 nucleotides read TGTGCTTACAGCCGTGGTAGCGAGCAGTACTTC. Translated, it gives CAYSRGSEQYF. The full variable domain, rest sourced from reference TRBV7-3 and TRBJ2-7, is GAGVSQTPSNKVTEKGKYVELRCDPISGHTALYWYRQSLGQGPEFLIYFQGTGAADDSGLPNDRFFAVRPEGSVSTLKIQRTERGDSAVYLCAYSRGSEQYFGPGTRLTVT.

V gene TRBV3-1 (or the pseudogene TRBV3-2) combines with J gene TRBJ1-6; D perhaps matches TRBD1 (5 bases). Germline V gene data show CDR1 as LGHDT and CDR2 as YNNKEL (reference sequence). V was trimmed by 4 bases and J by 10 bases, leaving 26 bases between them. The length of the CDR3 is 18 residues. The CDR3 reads CASSPSHPLGGSVSPLHF. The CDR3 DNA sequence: TGTGCCAGCAGCCCGAGCCACCCGTTGGGGGGATCGGTCTCACCCCTCCACTTT.

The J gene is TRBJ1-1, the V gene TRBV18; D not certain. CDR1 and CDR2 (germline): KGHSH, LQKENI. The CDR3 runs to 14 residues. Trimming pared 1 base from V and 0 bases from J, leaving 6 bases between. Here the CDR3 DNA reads TGTGCCAGCTCACCACTGAGGTTGAACACTGAAGCTTTCTTT. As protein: CASSPLRLNTEAFF.

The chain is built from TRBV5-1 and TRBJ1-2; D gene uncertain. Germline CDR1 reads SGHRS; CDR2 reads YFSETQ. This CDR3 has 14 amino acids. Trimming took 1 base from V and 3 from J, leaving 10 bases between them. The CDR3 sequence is CASSLRGTDYGYTF. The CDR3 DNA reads TGCGCCAGCAGCTTGCGGGGTACCGACTATGGCTACACCTTC.

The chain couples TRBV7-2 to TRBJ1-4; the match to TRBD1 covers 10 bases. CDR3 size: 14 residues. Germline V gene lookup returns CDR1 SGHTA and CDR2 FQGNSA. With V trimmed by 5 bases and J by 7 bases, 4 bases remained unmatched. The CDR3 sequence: CASSQDRGVEKLFF. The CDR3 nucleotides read TGTGCCAGCAGCCAGGACAGGGGGGTTGAAAAACTGTTTTTT.

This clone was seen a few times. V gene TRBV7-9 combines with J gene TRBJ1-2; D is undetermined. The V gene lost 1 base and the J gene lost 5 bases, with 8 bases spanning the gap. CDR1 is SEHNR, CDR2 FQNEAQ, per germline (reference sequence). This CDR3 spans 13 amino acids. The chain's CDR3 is CASSLGPAYGYTF. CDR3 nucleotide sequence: TGTGCCAGCAGCTTAGGGCCAGCGTATGGCTACACCTTC.

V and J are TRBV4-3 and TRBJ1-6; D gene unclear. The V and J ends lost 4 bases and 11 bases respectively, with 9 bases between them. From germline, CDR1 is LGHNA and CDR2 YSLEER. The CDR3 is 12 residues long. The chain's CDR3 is CASSPGDAPLHF. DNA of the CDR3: TGCGCCAGCAGCCCCGGAGATGCACCCCTCCACTTT.